The clone carrying this TCR beta chain was recorded a few times. Its specificity is unknown. One entry per CDR3 protein, called by TCRdb with MiXCR from the reads. The sample has about 830,000 distinct CDR3 sequences; about 30% are singletons. V dropped 5 bases and J dropped 0; count of bases not matched to a gene: 6. Germline V gene lookup returns CDR1 MDHEN and CDR2 SYDVKM. This CDR3 spans 16 amino acids. The data derive from a study of T cell repertoires in cytomegalovirus infection. Study-wide context: Recently identified HLA-C-restricted and well-studied HLA-B-restricted CMV epitopes were used. CMV infection plus the matching HLA type was flagged by public TCR beta signatures. Broader study findings: Summed frequency of shared TCR beta families picked out CMV carriers who also had the relevant HLA. CMV-specific TCR beta clonotypes restricted by HLA-C were the ones dominating the ex vivo response.

The TCR originated in a human donor in good health (CMV status not recorded). Some clones in this sample may be carry-over from other donors' samples. The V and J genes are TRBV28 and TRBJ1-4; TRBD1 matches at 7 bases. The source material was cultured CD8+ T cells from PBMCs, sampled from culture after CMV antigen stimulation. This CDR3 reads CASSRTGVATNEKLFF. DNA of the CDR3: TGTGCCAGCAGTCGAACAGGGGTGGCAACTAATGAAAAACTGTTTTTT.